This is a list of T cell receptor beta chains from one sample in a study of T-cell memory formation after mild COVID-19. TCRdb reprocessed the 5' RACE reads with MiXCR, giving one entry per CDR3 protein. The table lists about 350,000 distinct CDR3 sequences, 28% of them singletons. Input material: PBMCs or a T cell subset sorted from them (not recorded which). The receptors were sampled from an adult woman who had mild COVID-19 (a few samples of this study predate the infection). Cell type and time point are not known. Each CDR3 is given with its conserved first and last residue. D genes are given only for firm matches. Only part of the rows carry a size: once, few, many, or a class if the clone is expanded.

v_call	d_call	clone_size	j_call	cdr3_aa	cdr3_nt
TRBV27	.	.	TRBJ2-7	CASSLGNRYEQYF	TGTGCCAGCAGTTTAGGCAACCGCTACGAGCAGTACTTC
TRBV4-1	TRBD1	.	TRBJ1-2	CASSQGDRTTYGYTF	TGCGCCAGCAGCCAGGGGGACAGGACCACTTATGGCTACACCTTC
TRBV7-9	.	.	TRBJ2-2	CASSPRDAGELFF	TGTGCCAGCAGCCCCCGGGACGCCGGGGAGCTGTTTTTT
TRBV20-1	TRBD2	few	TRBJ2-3	CSAYLAGGRSDTQYF	TGCAGTGCCTACCTAGCGGGAGGACGTTCTGATACGCAGTATTTT
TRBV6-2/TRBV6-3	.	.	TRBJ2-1	CASSYSVGGGLDEQFF	TGTGCCAGCAGTTACTCGGTGGGGGGAGGATTGGATGAGCAGTTCTTC
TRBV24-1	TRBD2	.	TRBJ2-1	CATSDPLNGVAGANEQFF	TGTGCCACCAGTGATCCACTAAACGGGGTAGCGGGAGCCAATGAGCAGTTCTTC
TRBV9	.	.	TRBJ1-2	CASGQLHGYTF	TGTGCCAGCGGCCAATTACATGGCTACACCTTC
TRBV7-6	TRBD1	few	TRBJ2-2	CASSLPGTAKGELFF	TGTGCCAGCAGCCTACCCGGGACAGCTAAGGGGGAGCTGTTTTTT
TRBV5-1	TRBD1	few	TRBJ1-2	CASTSSRGQGAGDYGYTF	TGCGCCAGCACCTCCAGCCGGGGACAGGGGGCTGGGGACTATGGCTACACCTTC
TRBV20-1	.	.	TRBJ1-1	CSAIDSPMNTEAFF	TGCAGTGCTATTGACAGCCCAATGAACACTGAAGCTTTCTTT